Here is one T cell receptor (beta chain) with its context. Assay: immunoSEQ multiplex PCR; the TCRdb copy retains only in-frame clones and omits some. The table lists approximately 190,000 clones, over 80% of them singletons. This record belongs to a study of control samples from healthy donors and cancer patients. CDR3 length: 13 residues. Trimming took 3 bases from V and 0 from J, leaving 6 bases between them. Germline V gives CDR1 WNHNN, CDR2 SYGVQD (reference sequence). The chain combines TRBV10-1 with TRBJ2-7; no firm D call. Source material: blood. This receptor was taken from a man aged 30-40 years in good health. The CDR3 region is CASSDHSSYEQYF. The CDR3 DNA is TGCGCCAGCAGTGATCACAGCTCCTACGAGCAGTACTTC.